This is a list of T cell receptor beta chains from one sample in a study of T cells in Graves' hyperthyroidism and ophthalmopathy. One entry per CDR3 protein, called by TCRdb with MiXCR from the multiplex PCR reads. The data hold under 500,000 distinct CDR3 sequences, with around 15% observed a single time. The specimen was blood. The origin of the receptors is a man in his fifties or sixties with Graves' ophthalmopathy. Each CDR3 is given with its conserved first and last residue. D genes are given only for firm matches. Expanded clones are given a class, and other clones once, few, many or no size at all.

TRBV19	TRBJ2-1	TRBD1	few	CASSIITGERNEQFF	TGTGCCAGTAGTATAATCACAGGGGAACGCAATGAGCAGTTCTTC
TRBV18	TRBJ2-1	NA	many	CASSPRIDNEQFF	TGTGCCAGCTCACCACGCATTGACAATGAGCAGTTCTTC
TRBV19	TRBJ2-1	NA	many	CASSPTAREGVGEQFF	TGTGCCAGTAGCCCCACCGCCCGGGAAGGGGTCGGGGAGCAGTTCTTC
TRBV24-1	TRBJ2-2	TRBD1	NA	CATSDSPGQHHTGELFF	TGTGCCACCAGTGATTCCCCGGGACAGCATCACACCGGGGAGCTGTTTTTT
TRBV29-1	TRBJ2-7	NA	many	CSVESSYEQYF	TGCAGCGTTGAGAGCTCCTACGAGCAGTACTTC
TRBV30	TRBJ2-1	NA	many	CAWSRDTYREQFF	TGTGCCTGGAGTAGGGACACCTACAGGGAGCAGTTCTTC
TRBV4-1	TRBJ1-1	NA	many	CASSRERGSGTEAFF	TGCGCCAGCAGCCGAGAAAGGGGGAGCGGGACTGAAGCTTTCTTT
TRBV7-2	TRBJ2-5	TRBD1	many	CASSRTGYETQYF	TGTGCCAGCAGCCGGACAGGGTACGAGACCCAGTACTTC
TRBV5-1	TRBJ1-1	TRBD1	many	CASSLRGQGVGTEAFF	TGCGCCAGCAGCTTGAGGGGACAGGGGGTTGGGACTGAAGCTTTCTTT
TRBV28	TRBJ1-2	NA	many	CASRPAGRGYTF	TGTGCCAGCAGGCCGGCGGGGAGGGGCTACACCTTC
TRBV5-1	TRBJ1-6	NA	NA	CASSLLDRRSSYNSPLHF	TGCGCCAGCAGCTTGCTCGATAGGCGAAGCTCCTATAATTCACCCCTCCACTTT
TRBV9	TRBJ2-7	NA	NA	CASSDYRDYEQYF	TGTGCCAGCAGCGATTACAGGGACTACGAGCAGTACTTC
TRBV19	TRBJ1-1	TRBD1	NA	CASSKRQGPGTEAFF	TGTGCCAGTAGTAAAAGACAGGGTCCGGGCACTGAAGCTTTCTTT
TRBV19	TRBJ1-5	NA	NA	CASSKQGLQPQHF	TGTGCCAGTAGTAAACAGGGTCTGCAGCCCCAGCATTTT
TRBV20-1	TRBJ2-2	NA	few	CSASRTDSNTGELFF	TGCAGTGCTAGCCGGACGGACTCGAACACCGGGGAGCTGTTTTTT
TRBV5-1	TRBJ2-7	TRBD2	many	CASSSGGDYEQYF	TGCGCCAGCAGCTCTGGGGGGGACTACGAGCAGTACTTC
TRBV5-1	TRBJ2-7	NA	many	CASSLTSQGYEQYF	TGCGCCAGCAGCTTGACCAGCCAGGGATACGAGCAGTACTTC
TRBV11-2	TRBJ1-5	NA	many	CASSLEDSVYQPQHF	TGTGCCAGCAGCTTGGAAGACAGTGTCTATCAGCCCCAGCATTTT
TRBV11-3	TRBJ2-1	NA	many	CASSLGSGKGGINNEQFF	TGTGCCAGCAGCTTGGGAAGCGGGAAGGGGGGAATTAACAATGAGCAGTTCTTC
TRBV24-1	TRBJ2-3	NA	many	CATSDSPGSNLPSTDTQYF	TGTGCCACCAGTGATTCGCCCGGATCCAACCTCCCCAGCACAGATACGCAGTATTTT
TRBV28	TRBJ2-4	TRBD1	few	CASSEDRGDKNIQYF	TGTGCCAGCAGCGAGGACAGGGGTGATAAAAACATTCAGTACTTC
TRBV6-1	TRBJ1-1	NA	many	CASSPRLRAENTEAFF	TGTGCCAGCAGTCCCCGCCTCCGGGCGGAAAACACTGAAGCTTTCTTT
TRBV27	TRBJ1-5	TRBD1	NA	CASRLNRGQPQHF	TGTGCCAGCAGGCTGAACAGGGGTCAGCCCCAGCATTTT
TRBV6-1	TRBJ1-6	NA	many	CASSRLNSPLHF	TGTGCCAGCAGTAGATTGAATTCACCCCTCCACTTT
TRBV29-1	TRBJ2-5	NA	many	CSVEGRDQETQYF	TGCAGCGTCGAAGGGCGGGACCAAGAGACCCAGTACTTC
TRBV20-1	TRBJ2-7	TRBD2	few	CSAPKREGRLEQYF	TGCAGTGCCCCGAAGCGGGAGGGCCGTCTCGAGCAGTACTTC
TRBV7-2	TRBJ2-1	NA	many	CASSLGPLNLRRNEQFF	TGTGCCAGCAGCTTAGGGCCCCTGAACTTGAGAAGGAATGAGCAGTTCTTC
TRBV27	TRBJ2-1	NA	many	CATGYNEQFF	TGTGCCACTGGGTACAATGAGCAGTTCTTC
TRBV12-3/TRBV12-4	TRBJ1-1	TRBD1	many	CASGDRERALTEAFF	TGTGCCAGCGGCGACAGGGAAAGGGCCCTCACTGAAGCTTTCTTT
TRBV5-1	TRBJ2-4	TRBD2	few	CASCLAGGPLAKNIQYF	TGCGCCAGCTGTCTGGCGGGAGGGCCACTAGCCAAAAACATTCAGTACTTC
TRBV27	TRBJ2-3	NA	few	CASFWGREQYF	TGTGCCAGCTTCTGGGGTCGCGAGCAGTATTTT
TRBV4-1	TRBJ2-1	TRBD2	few	CASRTSAAYNEQFF	TGCGCCAGCAGGACTAGCGCGGCCTACAATGAGCAGTTCTTC
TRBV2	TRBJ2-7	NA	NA	CASKTVDEQYF	TGTGCCAGTAAGACAGTAGACGAGCAGTACTTC
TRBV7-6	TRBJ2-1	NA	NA	CASSLAEPHNEQFF	TGTGCCAGCAGCTTAGCGGAGCCTCACAATGAGCAGTTCTTC
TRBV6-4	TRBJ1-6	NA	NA	CASSEYQGYTLHF	TGTGCCAGCAGTGAATATCAGGGGTATACCCTCCACTTT
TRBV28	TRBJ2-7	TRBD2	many	CASSLVARGLAGGHEQYF	TGTGCCAGCAGTTTAGTTGCCCGTGGGCTAGCGGGAGGGCACGAGCAGTACTTC
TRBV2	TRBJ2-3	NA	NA	CASSEAGGGTNTQYF	TGTGCCAGCAGTGAAGCCGGTGGGGGCACGAATACGCAGTATTTT
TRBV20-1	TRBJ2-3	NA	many	CSGWTRGTDTQYF	TGCAGTGGATGGACCCGAGGCACAGATACGCAGTATTTT
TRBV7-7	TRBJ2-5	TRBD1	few	CASSRGTGGEETQYF	TGTGCTAGCAGCCGTGGGACAGGGGGCGAAGAGACCCAGTACTTC
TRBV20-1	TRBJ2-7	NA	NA	CSAVTRSSYEQYF	TGCAGTGCTGTGACTAGATCCTCCTACGAGCAGTACTTC
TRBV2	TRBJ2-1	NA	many	CASSEAQAGFYNEQFF	TGTGCCAGCAGTGAAGCGCAAGCGGGTTTCTACAATGAGCAGTTCTTC
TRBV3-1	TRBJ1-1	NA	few	CASSQRDAGNTEAFF	TGTGCCAGCAGCCAAAGGGACGCCGGGAACACTGAAGCTTTCTTT
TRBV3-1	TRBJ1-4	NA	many	CASSQDSPTAASTNEKLFF	TGTGCCAGCAGCCAAGATTCCCCGACAGCGGCGTCAACTAATGAAAAACTGTTTTTT
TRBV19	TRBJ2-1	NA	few	CASSITREQFF	TGTGCCAGTAGTATTACCAGGGAGCAGTTCTTC
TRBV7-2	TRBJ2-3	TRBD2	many	CASSTLAGGADTQYF	TGTGCCAGCAGCACCTTAGCGGGAGGGGCAGATACGCAGTATTTT